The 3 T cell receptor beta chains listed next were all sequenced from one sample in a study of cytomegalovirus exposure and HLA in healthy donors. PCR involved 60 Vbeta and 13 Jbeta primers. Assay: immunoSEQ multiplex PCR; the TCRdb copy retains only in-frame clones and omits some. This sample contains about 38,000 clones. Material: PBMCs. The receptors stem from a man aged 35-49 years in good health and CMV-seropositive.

The CDR3, as DNA: TGTGCCGCTCGGGACAGGGTTGGTGGCTACACCTTC. It translates to CAARDRVGGYTF. V usage is TRBV6-5 and J usage is TRBJ1-2; 9 nucleotides align to TRBD1. CDR1 MNHEY and CDR2 SVGAGI come from the germline V gene. The junction had 8 bases not matched to a gene; V was cut back by 11 bases and J by 7 bases. This CDR3 contains 12 residues.

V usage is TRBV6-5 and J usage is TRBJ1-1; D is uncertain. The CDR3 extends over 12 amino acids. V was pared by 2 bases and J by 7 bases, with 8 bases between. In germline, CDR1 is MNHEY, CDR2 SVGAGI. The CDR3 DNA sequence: TGTGCCAGCAGTTACCCCCCAGGTGAAGCTTTCTTT. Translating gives CASSYPPGEAFF.

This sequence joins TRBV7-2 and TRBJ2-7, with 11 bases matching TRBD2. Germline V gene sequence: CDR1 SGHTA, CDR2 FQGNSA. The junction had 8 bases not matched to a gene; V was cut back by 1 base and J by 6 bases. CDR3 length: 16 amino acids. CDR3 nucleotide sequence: TGTGCCAGCAGCTTAGTGGCTCTAGCGGGAGGTATCGAGCAGTACTTC. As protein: CASSLVALAGGIEQYF.